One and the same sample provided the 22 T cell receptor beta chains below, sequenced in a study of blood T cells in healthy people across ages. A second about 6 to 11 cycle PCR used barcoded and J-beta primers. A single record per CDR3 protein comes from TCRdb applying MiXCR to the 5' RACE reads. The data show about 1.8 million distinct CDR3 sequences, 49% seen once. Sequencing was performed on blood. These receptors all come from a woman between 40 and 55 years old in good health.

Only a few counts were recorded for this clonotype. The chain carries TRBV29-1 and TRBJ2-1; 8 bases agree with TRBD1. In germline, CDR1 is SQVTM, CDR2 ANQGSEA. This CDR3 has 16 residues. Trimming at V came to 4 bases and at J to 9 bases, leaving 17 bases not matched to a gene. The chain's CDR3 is CSVVILGTGVWSEQFF. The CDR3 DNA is TGCAGCGTTGTAATTTTGGGGACAGGAGTATGGAGTGAGCAGTTCTTC.

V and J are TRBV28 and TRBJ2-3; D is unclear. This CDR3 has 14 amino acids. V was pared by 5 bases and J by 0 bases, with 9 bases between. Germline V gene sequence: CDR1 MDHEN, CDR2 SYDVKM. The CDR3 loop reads CASSNDKSTDTQYF. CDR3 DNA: TGTGCCAGCAGTAACGACAAAAGCACAGATACGCAGTATTTT. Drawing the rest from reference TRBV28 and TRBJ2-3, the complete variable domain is DVKVTQSSRYLVKRTGEKVFLECVQDMDHENMFWYRQDPGLGLRLIYFSYDVKMKEKGDIPEGYSVSREKKERFSLILESASTNQTSMYLCASSNDKSTDTQYFGPGTRLTVL.

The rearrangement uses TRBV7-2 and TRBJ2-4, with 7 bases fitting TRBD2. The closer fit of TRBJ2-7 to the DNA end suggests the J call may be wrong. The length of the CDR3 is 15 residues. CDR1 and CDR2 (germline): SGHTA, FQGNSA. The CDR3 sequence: CASSLWQRGGYEQYF. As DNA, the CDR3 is TGTGCCAGCAGCTTATGGCAGCGGGGAGGATACGAGCAGTACTTC.

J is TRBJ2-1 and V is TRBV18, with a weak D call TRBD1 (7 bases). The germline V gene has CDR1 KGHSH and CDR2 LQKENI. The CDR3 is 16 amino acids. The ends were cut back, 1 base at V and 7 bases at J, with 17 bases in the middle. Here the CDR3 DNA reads TGTGCCAGCTCACCACTTGTCAGGGGGGACCTTAATGAGCAGTTCTTC. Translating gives CASSPLVRGDLNEQFF.

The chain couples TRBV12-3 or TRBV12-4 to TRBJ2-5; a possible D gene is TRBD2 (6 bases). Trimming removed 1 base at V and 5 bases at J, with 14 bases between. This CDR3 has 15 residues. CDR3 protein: CASSLGTTPWETQYF. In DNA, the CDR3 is TGTGCCAGCAGTTTAGGGACTACACCATGGGAGACCCAGTACTTC.

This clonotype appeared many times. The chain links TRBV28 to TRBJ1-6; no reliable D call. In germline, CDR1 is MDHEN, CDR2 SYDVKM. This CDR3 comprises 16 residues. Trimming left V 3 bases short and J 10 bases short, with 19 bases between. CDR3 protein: CASSLAEEVLRSPLHF. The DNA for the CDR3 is TGTGCCAGCAGTTTGGCGGAGGAGGTTCTGCGATCACCCCTCCACTTT.

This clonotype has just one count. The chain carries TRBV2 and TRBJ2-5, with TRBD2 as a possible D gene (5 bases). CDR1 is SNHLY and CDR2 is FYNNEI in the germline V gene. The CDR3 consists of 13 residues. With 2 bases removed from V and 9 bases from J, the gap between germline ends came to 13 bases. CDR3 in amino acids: CASSEWGEVAQYF. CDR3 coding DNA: TGTGCCAGCAGTGAATGGGGAGAGGTGGCCCAGTACTTC.

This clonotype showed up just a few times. CDR3 loop: CASSTRQGAVQPQHF. CDR3 DNA: TGTGCCAGCAGTACAAGACAGGGGGCTGTTCAGCCCCAGCATTTT. This chain connects TRBV6-1 to TRBJ1-5; TRBD1 matches 10 bases. Germline CDR1 reads MNHNS; CDR2 reads SASEGT. The V and J ends lost 5 bases and 6 bases, in that order; junction bases with no gene match: 7. This CDR3 region has 15 residues.

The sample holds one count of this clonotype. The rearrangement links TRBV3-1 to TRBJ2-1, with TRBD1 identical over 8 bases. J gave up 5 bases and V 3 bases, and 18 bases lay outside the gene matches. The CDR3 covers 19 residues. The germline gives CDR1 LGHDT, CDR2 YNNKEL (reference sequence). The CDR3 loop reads CASSQSISSGQGINNEQFF. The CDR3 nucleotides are TGTGCCAGCAGCCAGAGTATAAGTAGTGGACAGGGAATTAACAATGAGCAGTTCTTC.

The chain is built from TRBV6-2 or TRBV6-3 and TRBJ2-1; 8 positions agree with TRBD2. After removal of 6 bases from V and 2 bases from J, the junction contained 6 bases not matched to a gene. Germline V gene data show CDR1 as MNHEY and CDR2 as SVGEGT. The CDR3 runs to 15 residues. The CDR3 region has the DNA TGTGCCAGCAGGAGTAGCGGGGTGCCCTACAATGAGCAGTTCTTC. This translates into CASRSSGVPYNEQFF.

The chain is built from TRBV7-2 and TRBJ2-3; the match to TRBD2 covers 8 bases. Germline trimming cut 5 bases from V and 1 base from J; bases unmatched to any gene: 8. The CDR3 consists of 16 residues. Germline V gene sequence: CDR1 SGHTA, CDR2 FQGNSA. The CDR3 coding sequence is TGTGCCAGCAGCCGGACTAGCCGATCTGGCACAGATACGCAGTATTTT. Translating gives CASSRTSRSGTDTQYF.

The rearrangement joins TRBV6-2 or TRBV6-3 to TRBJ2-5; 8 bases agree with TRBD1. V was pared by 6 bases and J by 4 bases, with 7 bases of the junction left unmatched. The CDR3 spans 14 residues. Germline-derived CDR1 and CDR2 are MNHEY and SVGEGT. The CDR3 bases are TGTGCCAGCAGGAGGACAGGGCTGATAGAGACCCAGTACTTC. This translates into CASRRTGLIETQYF.

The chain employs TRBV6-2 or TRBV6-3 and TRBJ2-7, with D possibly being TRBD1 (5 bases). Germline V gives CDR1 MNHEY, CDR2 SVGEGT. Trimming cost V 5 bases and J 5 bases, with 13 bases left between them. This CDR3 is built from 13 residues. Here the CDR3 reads CASSDVGVNEQYF. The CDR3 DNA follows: TGTGCCAGCAGTGACGTAGGGGTCAACGAGCAGTACTTC.

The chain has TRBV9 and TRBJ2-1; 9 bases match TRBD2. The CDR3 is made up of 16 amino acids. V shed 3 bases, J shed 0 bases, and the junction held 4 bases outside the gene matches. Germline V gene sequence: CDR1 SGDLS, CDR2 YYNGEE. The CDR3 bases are TGTGCCAGCAGCGCTAGCGGGGCGCTCTCCTACAATGAGCAGTTCTTC. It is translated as CASSASGALSYNEQFF. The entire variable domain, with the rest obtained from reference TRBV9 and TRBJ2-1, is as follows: DSGVTQTPKHLITATGQRVTLRCSPRSGDLSVYWYQQSLDQGLQFLIQYYNGEERAKGNILERFSAQQFPDLHSELNLSSLELGDSALYFCASSASGALSYNEQFFGPGTRLTVL.

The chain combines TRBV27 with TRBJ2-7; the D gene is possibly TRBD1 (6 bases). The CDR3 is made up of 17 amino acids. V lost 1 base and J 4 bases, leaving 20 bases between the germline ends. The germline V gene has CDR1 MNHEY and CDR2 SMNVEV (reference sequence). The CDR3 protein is CASSLYGAQGNQYEQYF. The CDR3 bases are TGTGCCAGCAGTTTATATGGTGCCCAGGGGAACCAATACGAGCAGTACTTC.

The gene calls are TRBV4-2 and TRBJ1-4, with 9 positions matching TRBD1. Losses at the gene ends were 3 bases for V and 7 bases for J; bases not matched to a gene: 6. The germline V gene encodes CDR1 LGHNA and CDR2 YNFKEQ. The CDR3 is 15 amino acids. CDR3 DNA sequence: TGTGCCAGCAGCCAGACACAGGGGGCCGGTGAAAAACTGTTTTTT. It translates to CASSQTQGAGEKLFF.

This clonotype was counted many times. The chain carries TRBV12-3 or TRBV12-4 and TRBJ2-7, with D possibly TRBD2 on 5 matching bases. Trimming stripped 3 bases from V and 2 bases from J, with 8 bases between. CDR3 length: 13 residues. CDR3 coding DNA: TGTGCCAGCAGTTTGATCGGGGCCTACGAGCAGTACTTC. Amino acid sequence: CASSLIGAYEQYF.

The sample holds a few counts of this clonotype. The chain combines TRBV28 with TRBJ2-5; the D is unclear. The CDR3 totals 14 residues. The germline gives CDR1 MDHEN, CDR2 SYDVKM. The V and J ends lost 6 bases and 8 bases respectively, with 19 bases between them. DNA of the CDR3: TGTGCCAGCAGCCCGGTGGTAGCTCCCCGAACCCAGTACTTC. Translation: CASSPVVAPRTQYF.

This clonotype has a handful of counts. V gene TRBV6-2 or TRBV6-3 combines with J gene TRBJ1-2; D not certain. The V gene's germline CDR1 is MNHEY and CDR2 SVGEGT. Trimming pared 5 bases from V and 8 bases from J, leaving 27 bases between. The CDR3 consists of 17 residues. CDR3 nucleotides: TGTGCCAGCAGTCATCCCTCGGGCAGGCCATCCCCGGGCGGCTACACCTTC. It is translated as CASSHPSGRPSPGGYTF.

The CDR3 sequence: CASSEWDNANYGYTF. CDR3 coding DNA: TGTGCCAGCAGTGAATGGGACAACGCTAACTATGGCTACACCTTC. The chain combines TRBV2 with TRBJ1-2; tentative D call: TRBD1 (6 bases). V was trimmed by 2 bases and J by 0 bases, leaving 10 bases between them. Germline V lookup: CDR1 SNHLY, CDR2 FYNNEI. CDR3 length: 15 amino acids. The full variable domain, rest sourced from reference TRBV2 and TRBJ1-2, is EPEVTQTPSHQVTQMGQEVILRCVPISNHLYFYWYRQILGQKVEFLVSFYNNEISEKSEIFDDQFSVERPDGSNFTLKIRSTKLEDSAMYFCASSEWDNANYGYTFGSGTRLTVV.

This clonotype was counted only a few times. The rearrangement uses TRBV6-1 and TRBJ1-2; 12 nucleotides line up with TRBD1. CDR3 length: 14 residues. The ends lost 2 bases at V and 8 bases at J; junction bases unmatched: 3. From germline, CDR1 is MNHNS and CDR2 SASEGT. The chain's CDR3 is CASSEPGTGGGYTF. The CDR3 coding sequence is TGTGCCAGCAGTGAACCCGGGACAGGGGGCGGCTACACCTTC.

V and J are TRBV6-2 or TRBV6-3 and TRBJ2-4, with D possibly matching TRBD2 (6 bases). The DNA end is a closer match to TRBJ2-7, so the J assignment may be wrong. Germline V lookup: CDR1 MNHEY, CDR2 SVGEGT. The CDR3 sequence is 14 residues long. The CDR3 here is CASSYSGGPHEQYF. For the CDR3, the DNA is TGTGCCAGCAGTTACTCGGGAGGACCCCACGAGCAGTACTTC.